Included here is one TCR beta chain sequence, with context. Data came from immunoSEQ multiplex PCR; TCRdb stores just in-frame clones and leaves some out. This sample has roughly 38,000 clones, with about 90% found just once. Germline V gene data show CDR1 as LGHNT and CDR2 as FRNRAP. V shed 2 bases, J shed 1 base, and the junction held 12 bases outside the gene matches. The CDR3 loop spans 18 amino acids. This sample is part of a study of T cell changes during pregnancy in multiple sclerosis. This clonotype was sampled from a female donor with multiple sclerosis, enrolled in a pregnancy study. This chain uses TRBV12-5 with TRBJ2-3; 7 positions agree with TRBD1. This sample comprised CD8+ T cells from peripheral blood mononuclear cells, obtained before pregnancy. In nucleotides, the CDR3 is TGTGCTAGTGGTTTGATCCAGGGGGTGCGAGGGCGCACAGATACGCAGTATTTT. It is translated as CASGLIQGVRGRTDTQYF.